A selection of T cell receptor beta chains follows, all from one sample in a study of early T cells in non-severe SARS-CoV-2 infection. Via MiXCR, TCRdb re-called the 5' RACE reads, giving one row per CDR3 protein. The data show 25,000 to 30,000 distinct CDR3 sequences, roughly 4.2% seen once. The sequenced material came from whole blood. The receptors were gathered from an adult who was a healthcare worker with PCR-confirmed SARS-CoV-2 infection or an uninfected control (not recorded which). Each CDR3 is given with its conserved first and last residue. A D gene is named only where the DNA matches it firmly. For some rows the clone size is stated as once, few or many, or as a class when expanded; others skip it.

cdr3_length j_call d_call v_call clone_size cdr3_aa cdr3_nt
14 TRBJ1-1 NA TRBV5-1 few CANSLLGFHTEAFF TGCGCCAACAGCTTGTTGGGTTTCCACACTGAAGCTTTCTTT
15 TRBJ1-1 NA TRBV6-6 many CASSYSRGEPPEAFF TGTGCCAGCAGTTACTCGAGAGGGGAACCGCCTGAAGCTTTCTTT
12 TRBJ2-7 NA TRBV30 many CAWTSETYEQYF TGTGCCTGGACTAGCGAGACCTACGAGCAGTACTTC
15 TRBJ2-7 NA TRBV5-1 many CASSPPPGHIYEQYF TGCGCCAGCAGCCCACCGCCGGGACATATCTACGAGCAGTACTTC
19 TRBJ2-6 NA TRBV5-5 medium-sized CASHLGRDTDLSGANVLTF TGTGCCAGCCACCTAGGAAGGGACACGGACCTCTCTGGGGCCAACGTCCTGACTTTC
13 TRBJ2-1 NA TRBV12-2 many CASRPGTTNEQFF TGTGCAAGTCGACCCGGGACCACTAATGAGCAGTTCTTC
17 TRBJ2-6 TRBD1 TRBV3-1 few CASSSTGGRTGANVLTF TGTGCCAGCAGCTCTACAGGGGGAAGGACTGGGGCCAACGTCCTGACTTTC
14 TRBJ2-1 NA TRBV28 many CASMAQSSYNEQFF TGTGCCAGCATGGCGCAAAGCTCCTACAATGAGCAGTTCTTC
14 TRBJ1-2 NA TRBV10-2 many CASSEGTPIGGYTF TGCGCCAGCAGTGAGGGGACACCTATTGGAGGCTACACCTTC
13 TRBJ1-1 NA TRBV19 NA CASRGPLNTEAFF TGTGCCAGCAGGGGCCCTTTGAACACTGAAGCTTTCTTT
16 TRBJ2-7 NA TRBV7-2 many CASSLGDGSGFYEQYF TGTGCCAGCAGCTTGGGCGACGGGAGCGGGTTCTACGAGCAGTACTTC
12 TRBJ2-3 NA TRBV20-1 few CSARAPADTQYF TGCAGTGCTAGAGCGCCCGCGGATACGCAGTATTTT
15 TRBJ2-1 NA TRBV5-1 many CASSLAQGRNNEQFF TGCGCCAGCAGCTTGGCCCAGGGGCGAAACAATGAGCAGTTCTTC
12 TRBJ1-2 NA TRBV28 NA CASSTGSRGYTF TGTGCCAGCAGTACAGGGTCGCGGGGCTACACCTTC
16 TRBJ2-1 TRBD2 TRBV28 many CASNLDGGRAINEQFF TGTGCCAGCAACTTGGACGGCGGGAGGGCCATAAATGAGCAGTTCTTC
15 TRBJ2-2 NA TRBV9 NA CASSGGDPISGELFF TGTGCCAGCAGCGGAGGGGACCCCATCTCCGGGGAGCTGTTTTTT
11 TRBJ2-7 NA TRBV4-1 many CASSQEYEQYF TGCGCCAGCAGCCAAGAATACGAGCAGTACTTC
14 TRBJ2-3 NA TRBV11-1 many CASSLGVRGDTQYF TGTGCCAGCAGTCTCGGGGTCCGGGGAGATACGCAGTATTTT
19 TRBJ2-3 TRBD2 TRBV18 few CASSPIMTSAVVGTDTQYF TGTGCCAGCTCACCTATTATGACTAGCGCCGTGGTTGGCACAGATACGCAGTATTTT
14 TRBJ2-2 NA TRBV5-1 NA CASSRGAYTGELFF TGCGCCAGCAGTCGTGGGGCGTACACCGGGGAGCTGTTTTTT
16 TRBJ2-1 TRBD2 TRBV10-3 many CAIRGTTSGRASEQFF TGTGCCATCAGGGGGACTACTAGCGGGAGGGCCAGTGAGCAGTTCTTC
15 TRBJ2-3 TRBD1 TRBV9 few CASSVSGTATDTQYF TGTGCCAGCAGCGTATCCGGGACAGCCACAGATACGCAGTATTTT
11 TRBJ2-3 NA TRBV6-6 NA CASSYSLGGYF TGTGCCAGCAGTTACTCGTTAGGAGGGTATTTT
13 TRBJ2-1 NA TRBV9 many CASSAQPTNEQFF TGTGCCAGCAGCGCACAGCCGACGAATGAGCAGTTCTTC
15 TRBJ2-7 NA TRBV11-2 NA CASSSGPPPNYEQYF TGTGCCAGCAGCTCGGGACCGCCCCCCAACTACGAGCAGTACTTC
13 TRBJ1-1 NA TRBV9 NA CASSVAGNTEAFF TGTGCCAGCAGCGTGGCGGGGAACACTGAAGCTTTCTTT
18 TRBJ2-5 NA TRBV11-2 many CASSLVSGTYAQILTQYF TGTGCCAGCAGCTTAGTCTCAGGGACTTACGCCCAAATTTTGACCCAGTACTTC
14 TRBJ1-3 TRBD1 TRBV10-3 many CAVRGTDSGNTIYF TGTGCCGTAAGAGGGACAGACTCTGGAAACACCATATATTTT
14 TRBJ2-7 NA TRBV11-2 many CASSPRPLVTEQYF TGTGCCAGCAGCCCGAGGCCCCTAGTAACCGAGCAGTACTTC
17 TRBJ2-3 NA TRBV9 many CASSVASGTGSTDTQYF TGTGCCAGCAGCGTAGCTTCCGGGACCGGCAGCACAGATACGCAGTATTTT
13 TRBJ2-4 NA TRBV3-1 many CASSAGAKNIQYF TGTGCCAGCAGCGCGGGAGCCAAAAACATTCAGTACTTC
16 TRBJ2-1 NA TRBV11-2 many CASSLGTESSYNEQFF TGTGCCAGCAGCTTAGGGACGGAAAGCTCCTACAATGAGCAGTTCTTC
11 TRBJ2-2 NA TRBV6-1 many CASREAGELFF TGTGCCAGCCGAGAGGCCGGGGAGCTGTTTTTT
16 TRBJ2-1 TRBD1 TRBV4-1 many CASRQKTGGTYNEQFF TGCGCCAGCAGACAAAAGACAGGGGGCACGTACAATGAGCAGTTCTTC
14 TRBJ2-1 NA TRBV9 many CASSVAGSYNEQFF TGTGCCAGCAGCGTAGCTGGATCCTACAATGAGCAGTTCTTC
15 TRBJ1-6 TRBD1 TRBV5-1 many CASSKGQGQNSPLHF TGCGCCAGCAGCAAGGGACAGGGGCAGAATTCACCCCTCCACTTT
17 TRBJ1-3 NA TRBV9 many CASSGPREDRSENTIYF TGTGCCAGCAGCGGACCTCGCGAGGACCGCTCTGAAAACACCATATATTTT
14 TRBJ1-1 NA TRBV7-2 NA CASSETGYRTEAFF TGTGCCAGCAGCGAAACAGGGTATCGAACTGAAGCTTTCTTT
13 TRBJ2-2 NA TRBV19 few CATKDKTTGELFF TGTGCCACCAAGGACAAAACAACCGGGGAGCTGTTTTTT
16 TRBJ1-3 TRBD1 TRBV6-6 NA CVSTYSDRARGNTIYF TGTGTCAGCACCTACTCGGACAGGGCGAGGGGGAACACCATATATTTT
16 TRBJ1-5 TRBD1 TRBV5-1 many CASSLAGTGDPQPQHF TGCGCCAGCAGCTTGGCCGGGACAGGGGACCCTCAGCCCCAGCATTTT
15 TRBJ2-7 NA TRBV7-8 many CASSSDPGQDYEQYF TGTGCCAGCAGCTCTGACCCCGGACAAGACTACGAGCAGTACTTC
17 TRBJ2-2 NA TRBV10-3 many CAISENGQGRNTGELFF TGTGCCATCAGTGAGAATGGCCAGGGGCGGAACACCGGGGAGCTGTTTTTT
17 TRBJ2-1 NA TRBV15 few CATSRGGGGLRFNEQFF TGTGCCACCAGCAGGGGGGGCGGAGGCCTCCGCTTCAATGAGCAGTTCTTC
16 TRBJ1-2 TRBD1 TRBV4-2 many CASSQSGTGGNYGYTF TGTGCCAGCAGCCAGTCGGGGACAGGGGGCAACTATGGCTACACCTTC
18 TRBJ2-2 NA TRBV15 many CATSRPIQGNMDTGELFF TGTGCCACCAGCAGGCCCATCCAGGGAAATATGGACACCGGGGAGCTGTTTTTT
15 TRBJ2-6 NA TRBV3-1 NA CASSQRGSGANVLTF TGTGCCAGCAGCCAGAGGGGCTCTGGGGCCAACGTCCTGACTTTC
13 TRBJ2-5 NA TRBV7-9 many CASSLDGWGTQYF TGTGCCAGCAGCCTAGACGGGTGGGGGACCCAGTACTTC
16 TRBJ2-3 NA TRBV5-6 many CASSPPGGGFRDTQYF TGTGCCAGCAGCCCTCCCGGAGGGGGATTCCGAGATACGCAGTATTTT
12 TRBJ2-3 NA TRBV20-1 few CSARFVPDTQYF TGCAGTGCTAGATTTGTTCCAGATACGCAGTATTTT
15 TRBJ2-7 TRBD2 TRBV7-2 few CASSRSGLAAVEQYF TGTGCCAGCAGCCGCTCCGGACTAGCCGCGGTCGAGCAGTACTTC
15 TRBJ2-5 TRBD1 TRBV20-1 medium-sized CSAPGQGQGVVTQYF TGCAGTGCTCCGGGACAGGGACAGGGAGTGGTGACCCAGTACTTC
13 TRBJ2-7 NA TRBV5-1 few CASSWTGTYEQYF TGCGCCAGCAGCTGGACGGGGACCTACGAGCAGTACTTC
16 TRBJ2-1 TRBD2 TRBV7-9 many CASSVTSGGFDNEQFF TGTGCCAGCAGCGTGACTAGCGGGGGCTTCGACAATGAGCAGTTCTTC
14 TRBJ2-1 TRBD2 TRBV28 many CASIPGLAGARQFF TGTGCCAGCATCCCAGGACTAGCGGGAGCGAGGCAGTTCTTC
15 TRBJ2-1 TRBD2 TRBV7-3 NA CASSATSGRYNEQFF TGTGCCAGCAGCGCGACTAGCGGGAGGTACAATGAGCAGTTCTTC
14 TRBJ1-6 NA TRBV7-8 many CASSLAQGRSPLHF TGTGCCAGCAGCTTAGCACAGGGAAGGTCACCCCTCCACTTT